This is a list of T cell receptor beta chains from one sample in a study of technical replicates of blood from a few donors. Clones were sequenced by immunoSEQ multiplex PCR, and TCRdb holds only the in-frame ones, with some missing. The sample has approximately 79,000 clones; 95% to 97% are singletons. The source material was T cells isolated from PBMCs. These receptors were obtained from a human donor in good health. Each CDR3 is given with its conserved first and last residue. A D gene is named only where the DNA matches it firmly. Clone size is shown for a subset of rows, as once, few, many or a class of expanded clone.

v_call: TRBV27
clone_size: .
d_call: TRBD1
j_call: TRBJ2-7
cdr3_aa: CASRDRGFDEQYF
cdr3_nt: TGTGCCAGTCGGGACAGGGGGTTCGACGAGCAGTACTTC

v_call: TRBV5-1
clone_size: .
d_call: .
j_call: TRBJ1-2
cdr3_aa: CASSALTGRGGDYGYTF
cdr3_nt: TGCGCCAGCAGCGCCCTAACCGGCAGGGGTGGGGACTATGGCTACACCTTC

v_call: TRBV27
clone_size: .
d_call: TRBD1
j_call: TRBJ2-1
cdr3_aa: CASSFLDRAHEQFF
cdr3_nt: TGTGCCAGCAGTTTTCTCGACAGGGCCCATGAGCAGTTCTTC

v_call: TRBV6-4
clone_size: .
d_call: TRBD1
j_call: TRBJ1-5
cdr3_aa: CASSPDRDGQPQHF
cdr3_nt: TGTGCCAGCAGTCCGGACAGGGACGGTCAGCCCCAGCATTTT

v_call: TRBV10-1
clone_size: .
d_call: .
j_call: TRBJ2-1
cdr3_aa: CASSEYQDLPYNEQFF
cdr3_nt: TGCGCCAGCAGTGAGTATCAGGATCTCCCTTACAATGAGCAGTTCTTC

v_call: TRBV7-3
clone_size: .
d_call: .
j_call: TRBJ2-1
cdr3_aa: CASSPGSYNEQFF
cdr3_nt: TGTGCCAGCAGCCCGGGCTCCTACAATGAGCAGTTCTTC

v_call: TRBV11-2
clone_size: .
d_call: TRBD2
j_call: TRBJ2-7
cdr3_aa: CASSSRTSGSIYEQYF
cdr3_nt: TGTGCCAGCAGCTCCAGGACTAGCGGGAGTATCTACGAGCAGTACTTC

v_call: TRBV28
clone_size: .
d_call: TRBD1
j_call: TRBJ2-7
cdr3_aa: CASSPQTTGGRYEQYF
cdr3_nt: TGTGCCAGCAGTCCTCAGACTACAGGGGGCAGGTACGAGCAGTACTTC

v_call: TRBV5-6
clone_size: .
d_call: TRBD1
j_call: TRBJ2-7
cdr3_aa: CASSPGTGYYEQYF
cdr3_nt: TGTGCCAGCAGCCCCGGGACAGGGTACTACGAGCAGTACTTC

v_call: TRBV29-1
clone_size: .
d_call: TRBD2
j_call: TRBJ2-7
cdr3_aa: CSVAASGSYEQYF
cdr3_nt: TGCAGCGTTGCGGCTAGCGGGAGCTACGAGCAGTACTTC

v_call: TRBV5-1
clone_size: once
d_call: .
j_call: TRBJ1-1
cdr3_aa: CASSLEGTSNTEAFF
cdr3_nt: TGCGCCAGCAGCTTGGAAGGGACATCGAACACTGAAGCTTTCTTT

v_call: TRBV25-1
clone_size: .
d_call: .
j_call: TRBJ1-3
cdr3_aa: CASSPGLRNTIYF
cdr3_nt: TGTGCCAGCAGTCCAGGGTTACGAAACACCATATATTTT

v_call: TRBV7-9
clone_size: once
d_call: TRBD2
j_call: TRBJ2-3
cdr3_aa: CASSLSTSGSTDTQYF
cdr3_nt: TGTGCCAGCAGCTTATCTACTAGCGGGAGCACAGATACGCAGTATTTT

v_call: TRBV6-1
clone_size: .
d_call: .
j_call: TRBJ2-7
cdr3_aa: CASSVIRWNEQYF
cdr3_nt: TGTGCCAGCAGTGTCATCAGGTGGAACGAGCAGTACTTC

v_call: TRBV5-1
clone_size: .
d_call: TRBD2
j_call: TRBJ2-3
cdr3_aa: CASSWAGGNTDTQYF
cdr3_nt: TGCGCCAGCAGCTGGGCGGGAGGCAACACAGATACGCAGTATTTT

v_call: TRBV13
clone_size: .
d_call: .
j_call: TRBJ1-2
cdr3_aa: CASSLGAGGIYGYTF
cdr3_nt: TGTGCCAGCAGCTTAGGAGCGGGTGGAATCTATGGCTACACCTTC

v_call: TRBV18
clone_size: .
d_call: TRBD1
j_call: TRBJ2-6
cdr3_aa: CASSRRDSASGANVLTF
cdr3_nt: TGTGCCAGCTCACGACGGGACAGCGCCTCTGGGGCCAACGTCCTGACTTTC

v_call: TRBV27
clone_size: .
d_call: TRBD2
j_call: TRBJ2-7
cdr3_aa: CASSLSTASGSYEQYF
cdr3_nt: TGTGCCAGCAGTTTATCGACGGCTAGCGGTTCCTACGAGCAGTACTTC

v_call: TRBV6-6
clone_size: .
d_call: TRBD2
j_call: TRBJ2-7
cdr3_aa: CATLGLAAYEQYF
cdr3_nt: TGTGCCACCCTGGGACTAGCGGCCTACGAGCAGTACTTC

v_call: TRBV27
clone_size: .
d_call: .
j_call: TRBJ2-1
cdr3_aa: CASSSTPDSEGNEQFF
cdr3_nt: TGTGCCAGCAGTTCCACCCCGGACTCCGAAGGGAATGAGCAGTTCTTC

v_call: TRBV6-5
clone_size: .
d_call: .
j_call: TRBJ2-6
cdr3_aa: CASTRGSGANVLTF
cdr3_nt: TGTGCCAGCACCCGGGGGAGTGGGGCCAACGTCCTGACTTTC

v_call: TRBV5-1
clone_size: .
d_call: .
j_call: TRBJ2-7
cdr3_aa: CASSVGQSPLYEQYF
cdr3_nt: TGCGCCAGCAGCGTAGGACAGTCACCGCTCTACGAGCAGTACTTC

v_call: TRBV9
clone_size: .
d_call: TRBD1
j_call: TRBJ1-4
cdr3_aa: CASSPFSGTGGEKLFF
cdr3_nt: TGTGCCAGCAGCCCTTTTTCCGGGACAGGGGGTGAAAAACTGTTTTTT